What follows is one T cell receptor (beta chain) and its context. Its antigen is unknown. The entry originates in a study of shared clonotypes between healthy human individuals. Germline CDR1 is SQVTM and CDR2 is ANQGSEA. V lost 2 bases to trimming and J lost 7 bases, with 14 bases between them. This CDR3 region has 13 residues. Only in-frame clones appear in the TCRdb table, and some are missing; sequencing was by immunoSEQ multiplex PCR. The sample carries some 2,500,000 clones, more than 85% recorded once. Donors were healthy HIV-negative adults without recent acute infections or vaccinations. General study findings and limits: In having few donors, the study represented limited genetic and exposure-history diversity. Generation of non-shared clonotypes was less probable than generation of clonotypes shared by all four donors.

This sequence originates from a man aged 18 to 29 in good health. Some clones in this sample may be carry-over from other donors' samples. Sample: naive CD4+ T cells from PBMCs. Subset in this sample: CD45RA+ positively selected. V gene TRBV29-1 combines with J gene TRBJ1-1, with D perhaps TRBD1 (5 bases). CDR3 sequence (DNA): TGCAGCGTTGAATGGATTACTGGGGGTGAAGCTTTCTTT. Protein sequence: CSVEWITGGEAFF.